This is a list of T cell receptor beta chains from one sample in a study of T cells in Graves' hyperthyroidism and ophthalmopathy. TCRdb fed the multiplex PCR reads into MiXCR, producing one record per CDR3 protein. The sample shows 89,000 or so distinct CDR3 sequences, roughly 37% of them seen only once. Specimen: peripheral blood or thyroid tissue (not recorded which). Receptor source: a woman in her thirties with Graves' hyperthyroidism. CDR3s include the opening cysteine and the closing phenylalanine or tryptophan. A D gene is named only where the DNA matches it firmly. The size field is filled for only some rows; it gives once, few, many or a size class.

length: 13
V: TRBV2
J: TRBJ2-2
size: -
D: -
DNA: TGTGCCAGCAGTGAATCGAGCACCGGGGAGCTGTTTTTT
CDR3: CASSESSTGELFF

length: 16
V: TRBV20-1
J: TRBJ1-6
size: many
D: -
DNA: TGCAGTGCCGGATGGCGTTTTAGCTCCTATAATTCACCCCTCCACTTT
CDR3: CSAGWRFSSYNSPLHF

length: 12
V: TRBV6-5
J: TRBJ1-2
size: many
D: -
DNA: TGTGCCAGCACCGCAGGGGACTATGGCTACACCTTC
CDR3: CASTAGDYGYTF

length: 12
V: TRBV20-1
J: TRBJ1-1
size: -
D: -
DNA: TGCAGTGCTAGAGAACCGACAGCTGAAGCTTTCTTT
CDR3: CSAREPTAEAFF

length: 17
V: TRBV2
J: TRBJ1-1
size: many
D: -
DNA: TGTGCCAGCAGGTCACAGGGAGGCCGGTCTCTGAACACTGAAGCTTTCTTT
CDR3: CASRSQGGRSLNTEAFF

length: 14
V: TRBV9
J: TRBJ1-5
size: few
D: -
DNA: TGTGCCAGCTCACCAGGGCCCTCCGATCAGCCCCAGCATTTT
CDR3: CASSPGPSDQPQHF

length: 14
V: TRBV9
J: TRBJ2-7
size: -
D: TRBD2
DNA: TGTGCCAGCAGCGTAGGGCGAGCGGGAATCGAGCAGTACTTC
CDR3: CASSVGRAGIEQYF

length: 16
V: TRBV12-3/TRBV12-4
J: TRBJ2-5
size: many
D: TRBD2
DNA: TGTGCCAGCAGCCTACAAGCGGGACTTGAACAAGAGACCCAGTACTTC
CDR3: CASSLQAGLEQETQYF

length: 20
V: TRBV4-2
J: TRBJ1-4
size: many
D: -
DNA: TGTGCCAGCAGCCAAGAGGGAACGGCAGGGAGTTACTATGAGGATGAAAAACTGTTTTTT
CDR3: CASSQEGTAGSYYEDEKLFF

length: 10
V: TRBV20-1
J: TRBJ2-7
size: many
D: -
DNA: TGCAGTGCTCAAAACTACGAGCAGTACTTC
CDR3: CSAQNYEQYF

length: 13
V: TRBV6-5
J: TRBJ1-1
size: many
D: -
DNA: TGTGCCAGCAGTGAAATGGGGCTCAGTGAAGCTTTCTTT
CDR3: CASSEMGLSEAFF

length: 18
V: TRBV5-3
J: TRBJ1-1
size: -
D: -
DNA: TGTGCCAGTAGCTTGGTTCGGTGGAACTTGAGATTGAACACTGAAGCTTTCTTT
CDR3: CASSLVRWNLRLNTEAFF

length: 14
V: TRBV28
J: TRBJ1-1
size: -
D: -
DNA: TGTGCCAGCAGTTTATCGAAGTGGGTCACTGGACCTTTCTTT
CDR3: CASSLSKWVTGPFF

length: 14
V: TRBV24-1
J: TRBJ2-7
size: -
D: -
DNA: TGTGCCACCAGTGAACCGGGGGGCCGCTACGAGCAGTACTTC
CDR3: CATSEPGGRYEQYF

length: 14
V: TRBV20-1
J: TRBJ1-5
size: many
D: -
DNA: TGCAGTGCTAGAGATTGGGCATCCAATCAGCCCCAGCATTTT
CDR3: CSARDWASNQPQHF

length: 13
V: TRBV14
J: TRBJ2-7
size: medium-sized
D: -
DNA: TGTGCCAGCAGCCACCTAGACAGCTACGAGCAGTACTTC
CDR3: CASSHLDSYEQYF

length: 11
V: TRBV11-2
J: TRBJ1-1
size: many
D: -
DNA: TGTGCCAGCAGCCGTTACAGGGTAGCTTTCTTT
CDR3: CASSRYRVAFF

length: 13
V: TRBV7-9
J: TRBJ1-1
size: many
D: -
DNA: TGTGCCAGCAGCTTAGGGGGCAGGACTGAAGCTTTCTTT
CDR3: CASSLGGRTEAFF

length: 16
V: TRBV4-1
J: TRBJ1-5
size: many
D: -
DNA: TGCGCCAGCAGCCAAGTCCCGGGCCTCTCACATCAGCCCCAGCATTTT
CDR3: CASSQVPGLSHQPQHF

length: 13
V: TRBV11-2
J: TRBJ2-3
size: many
D: -
DNA: TGTGCCAGCAGCCAGACCGGGTCAGATACGCAGTATTTT
CDR3: CASSQTGSDTQYF

length: 14
V: TRBV28
J: TRBJ1-1
size: few
D: -
DNA: TGTGCCAGCAGTTACCCCACGCGGAACACTGAAGCTTTCTTT
CDR3: CASSYPTRNTEAFF

length: 12
V: TRBV7-9
J: TRBJ1-2
size: many
D: -
DNA: TGTGCCAGCAGCTTAGTAGACTATGGCTACACCTTC
CDR3: CASSLVDYGYTF